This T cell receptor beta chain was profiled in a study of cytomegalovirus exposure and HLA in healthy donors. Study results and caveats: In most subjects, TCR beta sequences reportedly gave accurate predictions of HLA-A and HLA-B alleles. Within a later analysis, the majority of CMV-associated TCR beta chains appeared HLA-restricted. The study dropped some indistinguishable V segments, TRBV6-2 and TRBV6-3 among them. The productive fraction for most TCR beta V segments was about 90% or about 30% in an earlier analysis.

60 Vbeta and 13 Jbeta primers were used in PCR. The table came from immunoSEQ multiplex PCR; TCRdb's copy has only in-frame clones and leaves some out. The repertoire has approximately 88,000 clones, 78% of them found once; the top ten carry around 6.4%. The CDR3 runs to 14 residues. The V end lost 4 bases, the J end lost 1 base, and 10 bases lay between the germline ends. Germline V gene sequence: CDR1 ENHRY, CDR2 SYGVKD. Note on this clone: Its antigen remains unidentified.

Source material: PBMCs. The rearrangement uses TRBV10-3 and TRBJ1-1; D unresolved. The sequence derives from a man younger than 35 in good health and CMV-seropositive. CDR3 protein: CAISGSARNTEAFF. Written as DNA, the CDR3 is TGTGCCATCAGTGGCTCCGCGAGGAACACTGAAGCTTTCTTT.